This is a list of T cell receptor beta chains from one sample in a study of early T cells in non-severe SARS-CoV-2 infection. MiXCR, run by TCRdb on the 5' RACE reads, gives a single entry per CDR3 protein. The sample yields about 66,000 distinct CDR3 sequences, roughly an eighth seen once. Sequences were obtained from whole blood. These receptors were collected from an adult who was a healthcare worker with PCR-confirmed SARS-CoV-2 infection or an uninfected control (not recorded which). The CDR3 runs from the conserved cysteine through the conserved F or W. D genes are given only for firm matches. Size tells how often a clone was seen (once, few, many) or the class of an expanded clone, and some rows leave it out.

j_call d_call clone_size v_call cdr3_nt cdr3_aa
TRBJ1-1 - few TRBV18 TGTGCCAGCTCACCACGGTTAAGGGGTCGGATCACTGAAGCTTTCTTT CASSPRLRGRITEAFF
TRBJ2-1 TRBD2 - TRBV29-1 TGCAGCGTTGGTATTAGCGGGACCGGCAATGAGCAGTTCTTC CSVGISGTGNEQFF
TRBJ2-1 - many TRBV4-1 TGCGCCAGCAGCCCCACAGGGAGTGAGGGGTACAATGAGCAGTTCTTC CASSPTGSEGYNEQFF
TRBJ2-3 - many TRBV10-3 TGTGCCATCAGCACTCCCTCCTGGGATACGCAGTATTTT CAISTPSWDTQYF
TRBJ2-6 - - TRBV5-8 TGTGCCAGCAGCCCGGAAAAATACAGGGTCCCAAGCTCTGGGGCCAACGTCCTGACTTTC CASSPEKYRVPSSGANVLTF
TRBJ2-7 - - TRBV28 TGTGCCAGCGGCAACTACGAGCAGTACTTC CASGNYEQYF
TRBJ2-1 - - TRBV29-1 TGCAGCGTTGAGTTGGTCAATGAGCAGTTCTTC CSVELVNEQFF
TRBJ2-1 - - TRBV15 TGTGCCACCAGCACCCTTTGGGGGGACTCCACTAACAATGTGCAGTTCTTC CATSTLWGDSTNNVQFF
TRBJ2-2 - few TRBV20-1 TGCAGTGCTAGAGGGTTTTCGGGTGACAAGCAAAACACCGGGGAGCTGTTTTTT CSARGFSGDKQNTGELFF
TRBJ1-2 TRBD1 - TRBV28 TGTGCCACCGTTACTCCCGGGACAGGGGGTTTGGGCTATGGCTACACCTTC CATVTPGTGGLGYGYTF
TRBJ2-1 - few TRBV5-1 TGCGCCAGCAGCTTGTCCCCTGACGCTGCCCTGTGGGAGCAGTTCTTC CASSLSPDAALWEQFF
TRBJ1-2 - - TRBV29-1 TGCAGCGTTAAATACAACTATGGCTACACCTTC CSVKYNYGYTF
TRBJ1-1 - - TRBV10-3 TGTGCCATCAGGGGTAGTGTGGCTGAAGCTTTCTTT CAIRGSVAEAFF
TRBJ2-5 TRBD1 - TRBV5-4 TGTGCCAGCAGTAATGGGGACAGGGGGCGAGAGACCCAGTACTTC CASSNGDRGRETQYF
TRBJ2-3 - many TRBV7-9 TGTGCCAGCAGCCCCAAAAGGGATACGCAGTATTTT CASSPKRDTQYF
TRBJ2-1 - many TRBV6-4 TGTGCCAGCAGTGACTTGCCATACAATGAGCAGTTCTTC CASSDLPYNEQFF
TRBJ1-1 - many TRBV20-1 TGCAGTGCTAGAGATCTTTGGAGGGCGGGCACTGAAGCTTTCTTT CSARDLWRAGTEAFF
TRBJ1-1 - - TRBV11-2 TGTGCCAGCAGCTTAGCCAGTATGAACACTGAAGCTTTCTTT CASSLASMNTEAFF
TRBJ2-7 - few TRBV11-2 TGTGCCAGCACTAAGACACAAGCCTACGAGCAGTACTTC CASTKTQAYEQYF
TRBJ1-6 - - TRBV20-1 TGCAGTGCCCTCGGTAACAGGGCGAGTTCACCCCTCCACTTT CSALGNRASSPLHF
TRBJ2-3 - - TRBV20-1 TGCAGTGCTACAGTGGCGGGTGGGCAGTATTTT CSATVAGGQYF
TRBJ2-1 TRBD2 - TRBV11-1 TGTGCCAGCAGCCGTCAAAATAGCGGGAGCTCCTACAATGAGCAGTTCTTC CASSRQNSGSSYNEQFF
TRBJ2-4 TRBD2 many TRBV28 TGTGCCAGCACCCTAGCGGGAGGGCCGGTCATTCAGTACTTC CASTLAGGPVIQYF
TRBJ2-7 TRBD1 - TRBV6-5 TGTGCCAGCAGTCCCGGACAGGGACGACCCGAGCAGTACTTC CASSPGQGRPEQYF
TRBJ1-1 - many TRBV5-4 TGTGCCAGCAGCGACCGGGAGCTTAACACTGAAGCTTTCTTT CASSDRELNTEAFF
TRBJ2-3 - large TRBV27 TGTGCCAGCAGTCCCGGGACTCCCCCTGCAGATACGCAGTATTTT CASSPGTPPADTQYF
TRBJ1-1 - few TRBV28 TGTGCCAGCAGTTTACGCAGGGGAGGTGGGACTGAAGCTTTCTTT CASSLRRGGGTEAFF
TRBJ2-7 TRBD1 many TRBV20-1 TGCAGTGGTCACCGGGACAGCTACGAGCAGTACTTC CSGHRDSYEQYF
TRBJ2-2 - many TRBV28 TGTGCCAGCAATGATCGGAGCACCGGGGAGCTGTTTTTT CASNDRSTGELFF
TRBJ1-1 TRBD1 many TRBV5-4 TGTGCCAGCAGCTTACAGGGGGCATGGACTGAAGCTTTCTTT CASSLQGAWTEAFF
TRBJ2-6 - - TRBV3-1 TGTGCCAGCAGCGCCCGGTATTTCGACGTGGGGGTCGATGTCCTGACTTTC CASSARYFDVGVDVLTF
TRBJ1-1 - - TRBV6-2/TRBV6-3 TGTGCCAGCAATCATGGAACTGAAGCTTTCTTT CASNHGTEAFF
TRBJ2-7 TRBD2 few TRBV18 TGTGCCAGCTCACCGTTCCTAGCGGGAACTGGGGTCTCCTACGAGCAGTACTTC CASSPFLAGTGVSYEQYF
TRBJ1-1 - many TRBV19 TGTGCCAGTAGTACCGACAGTTTCACTGAAGCTTTCTTT CASSTDSFTEAFF
TRBJ1-3 TRBD1 few TRBV14 TGTGCCAGCAGCCTTAGGGCAGGGGGCCAACCGAGTCCTGGAAACACCATATATTTT CASSLRAGGQPSPGNTIYF
TRBJ1-6 - - TRBV23-1 TGCGCCAGCAGTCCGACATGGAGCCGGCAGGATTCACCCCTCCACTTT CASSPTWSRQDSPLHF
TRBJ2-7 TRBD1 many TRBV11-2 TGTGCCAGCAGCCTACCCCGGACAGGGGATTCCTCCTACGAGCAGTACTTC CASSLPRTGDSSYEQYF
TRBJ2-1 TRBD1 few TRBV7-7 TGTGCCAGCAGCGCGGGACAGGGAAACAATGAGCAGTTCTTC CASSAGQGNNEQFF
TRBJ2-2 - many TRBV7-3 TGTGCCAGCAGCCCAGGGGTATCGGGGGAGCTGTTTTTT CASSPGVSGELFF
TRBJ2-4 TRBD2 many TRBV3-1 TGTGCCAGCAGCCAACAGATAGCGGGAAAGGCGGCCAAAAACATTCAGTACTTC CASSQQIAGKAAKNIQYF
TRBJ1-4 - - TRBV5-5 TGTGCCAGCAGCCCCAAAGAAAAACTGTTTTTT CASSPKEKLFF
TRBJ1-5 - many TRBV7-3 TGTGCCAGCAGCTTAGACGGGGGTATTGGGCAGCCCCAGCATTTT CASSLDGGIGQPQHF
TRBJ1-1 - many TRBV5-1 TGCGCCAGCAGCGGAGGGGTTGAAGCTTTCTTT CASSGGVEAFF
TRBJ2-2 TRBD1 - TRBV7-2 TGTGCCAGCAGCTTAAGCAGGGGGCAGGCCGGGGAGCTGTTTTTT CASSLSRGQAGELFF
TRBJ1-2 TRBD1 - TRBV29-1 TGCAGCGTCCGCGGCACCGGGACAGATGGCTACACCTTC CSVRGTGTDGYTF
TRBJ2-7 - - TRBV6-2/TRBV6-3 TGTGCCAGCAGTCGTCCCGCCGGCGAGCAGTACTTC CASSRPAGEQYF
TRBJ2-7 - - TRBV27 TGTGCCAGCAGTCCCCGGGGGCGCCTCGGGCAGTACTTC CASSPRGRLGQYF
TRBJ1-5 - few TRBV10-3 TGTGCCATCAGTGAGTCGAGGGGAACCCGGGTCAATCAGCCCCAGCATTTT CAISESRGTRVNQPQHF
TRBJ1-2 - few TRBV7-6 TGTGCCATCTCGGGCCTCGGGAGTCAGAACTATGGCTACACCTTC CAISGLGSQNYGYTF
TRBJ1-2 - - TRBV5-6 TGTGCCAGCAGCTTGCTCGAGCACTATGGCTACACCTTC CASSLLEHYGYTF
TRBJ2-3 - - TRBV4-1 TGCGCCAGCAGCTGGAACTCCCCCACAGATACGCAGTATTTC CASSWNSPTDTQYF
TRBJ2-7 TRBD1 - TRBV7-3 TGTGCCAGCAGCCCAGGGACAGGGGGCAAGCAGTACTTC CASSPGTGGKQYF
TRBJ2-1 TRBD2 many TRBV6-5 TGTGCCACACTAGCGGGAGTAGGTAATGAGCAGTTCTTC CATLAGVGNEQFF
TRBJ1-4 - many TRBV14 TGTGCCAGCAGCCAAGATTGGATCAGGGGTAATGAAAAACTGTTTTTT CASSQDWIRGNEKLFF
TRBJ2-5 TRBD1 few TRBV5-5 TGTGCCAGCTCCCCCGGGACAGGGGGCGATTGGGAGACCCAGTACTTC CASSPGTGGDWETQYF
TRBJ2-5 TRBD1 few TRBV29-1 TGCAGCGTCGTCAGGGGGCTTGCGGAGACCCAGTACTTC CSVVRGLAETQYF
TRBJ1-1 TRBD1 few TRBV27 TGTGCCAGCAGTTTGGGGACCCCCGGGACAGGGAGTATCATGAACACTGAAGCTTTCTTT CASSLGTPGTGSIMNTEAFF
TRBJ2-4 TRBD2 - TRBV28 TGTGCCAGCAGTTCTCTCGCGGGAGGTCTCAAAAACATTCAGTACTTC CASSSLAGGLKNIQYF
TRBJ2-1 - - TRBV7-6 TGTGCCAGCAGCCAGAGACCGAGCTCCTACAATGAGCAGTTCTTC CASSQRPSSYNEQFF